Below are 27 T cell receptor beta chains sequenced from a single sample in a study of T-cell reconstitution after alpha-beta-depleted transplantation in children (dated by TCRdb to about 2016). Library preparation used PCR. Data came from an Illumina HiSeq 2500. TCR library preparation used molecular barcoding, with unique molecular identifiers applied to normalize quantification of the TCRbeta repertoire. TCRdb reran the public reads through fastp at Q25 and MiXCR, keeping productive beta chains. Each record represents a unique CDR3 protein, reported with the most common genes and DNA among its rows. This sample gives 700,000 or so distinct CDR3 sequences in total; roughly 14% of them show up just once. 0.79% of the sample is in the top ten clones. In light of the paper, this sample's treatment or condition label describes: allogeneic hematopoietic cell transplantation with graft depleted of TCRalphabeta T cells and CD19 B cells.

The source was PBMCs, collected before TCRalphabeta/CD19-depleted stem cell transplant. Every receptor here comes from a girl aged 2-15 years with congenital amegakaryocytic thrombocytopenia, due to receive a stem cell transplant.

This clonotype was recorded at least ten times. This sequence joins TRBV20-1 and TRBJ2-5; 7 bases are a match to TRBD2. CDR3 length equals 14 residues. Germline V gene lookup returns CDR1 DFQATT and CDR2 SNEGSKA (reference sequence). Trimming removed 6 bases from V and 0 bases from J; junction bases left unmatched: 7. The CDR3 spells CSAGTIEYQETQYF. As DNA, the CDR3 is TGCAGTGCCGGGACTATCGAGTACCAAGAGACCCAGTACTTC.

This chain connects TRBV12-3 or TRBV12-4 to TRBJ2-7; D could derive from TRBD1 or TRBD2 (5 bases each). The CDR3 has 16 residues. V was cut by 5 bases and J by 0 bases, with 17 bases left in between. CDR3: CASSPQTGTSSYEQYF. The CDR3 nucleotides are TGTGCCAGCAGTCCTCAAACCGGGACGAGCTCCTACGAGCAGTACTTC.

This clonotype appeared many times. The rearrangement uses TRBV29-1 and TRBJ2-2; D is ambiguous. The V end lost 4 bases, the J end lost 7 bases, and 10 bases lay between the germline ends. The CDR3 sequence is 12 residues long. The germline CDR1 and CDR2 sequences are SQVTM and ANQGSEA. The CDR3 loop reads CSVGRRVGELFF. CDR3 sequence (DNA): TGCAGCGTTGGGAGAAGAGTCGGGGAGCTGTTTTTT.

Worth noting for this clonotype: Mismatch with germline at one junction end may stem from a read error. This chain connects TRBV2 to TRBJ2-2; no definite D call. The CDR3 runs to 12 residues. CDR1 is SNHLY and CDR2 is FYNNEI in the germline V gene. CDR3 sequence reads: CARSRNTGELFF. The CDR3 DNA reads TGTGCCCGCAGCCGAAACACCGGGGAGCTGTTTTTT.

This clonotype was detected many times. The chain uses TRBV6-5 and TRBJ1-5; D perhaps matches TRBD1 (5 bases). Germline assignment: CDR1 MNHEY and CDR2 SVGAGI. The CDR3 is 15 residues long. Deletions cut 6 bases from V and 0 bases from J, with 12 bases between. This CDR3 is CASSPGTYSNQPQHF. CDR3 sequence (DNA): TGTGCCAGCAGCCCCGGGACGTATAGCAATCAGCCCCAGCATTTT.

In this sample, this clonotype turned up a few times. The genes are TRBV7-6 and TRBJ2-5, with 7 bases lining up with TRBD1. The CDR3 is made up of 14 amino acids. Per the germline V gene, CDR1 is SGHVS and CDR2 is FNYEAQ. Losses at the gene ends were 5 bases for V and 3 bases for J; bases not matched to a gene: 6. This CDR3 is CASSPRQGKETQYF. The DNA of the CDR3 is TGTGCCAGCAGCCCGAGACAGGGAAAAGAGACCCAGTACTTC. Filled out from reference TRBV7-6 and TRBJ2-5, the complete variable domain reads GAGVSQSPRYKVTKRGQDVALRCDPISGHVSLYWYRQALGQGPEFLTYFNYEAQQDKSGLPNDRFSAERPEGSISTLTIQRTEQRDSAMYRCASSPRQGKETQYFGPGTRLLVL.

The chain has TRBV20-1 and TRBJ2-1, with D possibly TRBD2 on 6 matching bases. The V end was cut by 4 bases, the J end by 8 bases, with 21 bases between. The germline V gene encodes CDR1 DFQATT and CDR2 SNEGSKA (reference sequence). The CDR3 consists of 15 residues. The CDR3 is CSAIHPGLNLDEQFF. CDR3 nucleotide sequence: TGCAGTGCTATACATCCGGGACTTAATTTAGATGAGCAGTTCTTC.

This clonotype is a singleton in its sample. This chain links TRBV12-3 or TRBV12-4 with TRBJ1-2, with no clear D. The CDR3 consists of 15 residues. V was shortened by 1 base and J by 5 bases, with 14 bases between the two germline ends. In nucleotides, the CDR3 is TGTGCCAGCAGTTTAGAGGGCATCCCCCCATATGGCTACACCTTC. This translates into CASSLEGIPPYGYTF.

The chain uses TRBV7-8 and TRBJ1-2; possible D gene TRBD1, 5 bases. The CDR3 is made up of 14 amino acids. Germline assignment: CDR1 SGHVS and CDR2 FQNEAQ. Trimming pared 1 base from V and 4 bases from J, leaving 10 bases between. The CDR3 region is CASSLEAGFYGYTF. CDR3 sequence (DNA): TGTGCCAGCAGCTTAGAGGCAGGGTTCTATGGCTACACCTTC.

This clonotype occurred a few times. V is TRBV20-1 and J is TRBJ2-2, with no clear D. CDR1 is DFQATT, CDR2 SNEGSKA, per germline (reference sequence). This CDR3 region has 13 residues. V lost 5 bases and J lost 2, with 9 bases in between. This CDR3 reads CSAGLENTGELFF. CDR3 nucleotides: TGCAGTGCTGGGTTAGAAAACACCGGGGAGCTGTTTTTT.

This clonotype was counted between two and nine times. This chain connects TRBV27 to TRBJ2-7; D is uncertain. Trimming shortened V by 5 bases and J by 2 bases, and 16 bases separated the two germline ends. Looked up from germline, CDR1 is MNHEY and CDR2 is SMNVEV (reference sequence). This CDR3 is built from 15 residues. The CDR3 region is CASSLSPFGTYEQYF. The CDR3, as DNA: TGTGCCAGCAGTCTTTCCCCTTTTGGTACCTACGAGCAGTACTTC.

This clonotype was seen at least ten times. This chain links TRBV12-3 or TRBV12-4 with TRBJ2-2, with 10 nucleotides matching TRBD1. Unmatched junction bases numbered 3, after V lost 5 bases and J lost 3 bases. CDR3 length: 15 amino acids. The CDR3 protein is CASSGGQGDTGELFF. The CDR3 region has the DNA TGTGCCAGCAGTGGAGGACAGGGGGACACCGGGGAGCTGTTTTTT.

This clonotype was counted a few times. The V call is TRBV5-1, the J call TRBJ2-5, with 8 nucleotides matching TRBD2. The ends lost 0 bases at V and 5 bases at J; junction bases unmatched: 12. The CDR3 is made up of 17 amino acids. Germline CDR1 reads SGHRS; CDR2 reads YFSETQ. CDR3 nucleotide sequence: TGCGCCAGCAGCTTGGCCTTTCTGACGGGAGGGGACGAGACCCAGTACTTC. Translating it yields CASSLAFLTGGDETQYF.

This clonotype was recorded a few times. V and J are TRBV27 and TRBJ2-6, with D tentatively TRBD1 (5 bases). Germline lookup yields CDR1 MNHEY and CDR2 SMNVEV (reference sequence). V was pared by 5 bases and J by 4 bases, with 15 bases between. This CDR3 region has 16 residues. CDR3 loop: CASSPLGAQGANVLTF. CDR3 DNA: TGTGCCAGCAGTCCCTTAGGGGCGCAAGGGGCCAACGTCCTGACTTTC.

The genes are TRBV12-3 or TRBV12-4 and TRBJ2-1; 9 nucleotides line up with TRBD2. The CDR3 extends over 13 amino acids. The V segment lost 8 bases and the J segment 7 bases; nucleotides outside the gene matches: 6. In DNA form, the CDR3 reads TGTGCCAGCCATCTAGCGGGAATGAATGAGCAGTTCTTC. It yields the protein CASHLAGMNEQFF.

There are many counts of this clonotype. The rearrangement links TRBV7-8 to TRBJ2-1; either TRBD1 or TRBD2 may fit D (5 bases each). CDR3 length equals 12 residues. Germline V gene sequence: CDR1 SGHVS, CDR2 FQNEAQ. Trimming pared 4 bases from V and 4 bases from J, leaving 5 bases between. The CDR3 sequence: CASSWGYNEQFF. The DNA of the CDR3 is TGTGCCAGCAGCTGGGGGTACAATGAGCAGTTCTTC.

This clonotype came up many times. CDR3 region: CASSSPFLQETQYF. CDR3 coding DNA: TGTGCCAGCAGTTCCCCGTTTCTCCAAGAGACCCAGTACTTC. The chain recombines TRBV28 with TRBJ2-5; D uncertain. Germline V lookup: CDR1 MDHEN, CDR2 SYDVKM. The CDR3 loop spans 14 amino acids. V lost 4 bases and J 1 base, leaving 10 bases between the germline ends.

The chain links TRBV4-2 to TRBJ2-7; maybe TRBD2 (5 bases). The V and J ends lost 4 bases and 5 bases respectively, with 18 bases between them. This CDR3 region has 15 residues. CDR1 and CDR2 from the germline V gene are LGHNA and YNFKEQ. For the CDR3, the DNA is TGTGCCAGCAGCCGGGCAGTTACACTAGTCAACGAGCAGTACTTC. Translated, it gives CASSRAVTLVNEQYF.

This clonotype has more than one count but fewer than ten. The chain carries TRBV4-1 and TRBJ2-1, with 13 bases identical to TRBD2. In germline, CDR1 is MGHRA, CDR2 YSYEKL. After removal of 4 bases from V and 9 bases from J, the junction contained 6 bases not matched to a gene. This CDR3 comprises 15 residues. CDR3 DNA sequence: TGCGCCAGCAGCCGCGGACTAGCGGGAGCGATTGAGCAGTTCTTC. Residues: CASSRGLAGAIEQFF.

This clonotype has more than one count but fewer than ten. J is TRBJ2-7 and V is TRBV5-1; weak D call: TRBD2 (5 bases). The CDR3 length is 15 residues. Trimming shortened V by 4 bases and J by 1 base, and 15 bases separated the two germline ends. Per germline, CDR1 SGHRS and CDR2 YFSETQ. This CDR3 reads CASSTEGFQSYEQYF. CDR3 coding DNA: TGCGCCAGCAGCACCGAGGGATTCCAATCCTACGAGCAGTACTTC. The variable domain in full, with the rest retrieved from reference TRBV5-1 and TRBJ2-7, is KAGVTQTPRYLIKTRGQQVTLSCSPISGHRSVSWYQQTPGQGLQFLFEYFSETQRNKGNFPGRFSGRQFSNSRSEMNVSTLELGDSALYLCASSTEGFQSYEQYFGPGTRLTVT.

This clonotype was counted many times. The chain recombines TRBV29-1 with TRBJ2-2, with 7 bases lining up with TRBD2. Germline CDR1 SQVTM, CDR2 ANQGSEA. This CDR3 contains 14 residues. Germline trimming cut 5 bases from V and 3 bases from J; bases unmatched to any gene: 6. The CDR3 reads CSVPSGGYTGELFF. The CDR3 DNA reads as TGCAGCGTTCCTTCGGGGGGATACACCGGGGAGCTGTTTTTT.

This clonotype was observed a handful of times. This chain connects TRBV3-1 to TRBJ2-3, with 12 bases lining up with TRBD2. Germline-derived CDR1 and CDR2 are LGHDT and YNNKEL (reference sequence). The ends lost 0 bases at V and 5 bases at J; junction bases unmatched: 6. The CDR3 length is 17 residues. The CDR3 loop is CASSQDPSGRVQDTQYF. The CDR3, as DNA: TGTGCCAGCAGCCAAGATCCTAGCGGGAGGGTGCAAGATACGCAGTATTTT.

This clonotype was detected many times. This chain uses TRBV20-1 with TRBJ2-1; D perhaps matches TRBD2 (6 bases). Looked up from germline, CDR1 is DFQATT and CDR2 is SNEGSKA (reference sequence). V was cut by 4 bases and J by 6 bases, with 13 bases left in between. The CDR3 is made up of 13 amino acids. The CDR3 bases are TGCAGTGCTAAACGCCCGACTAGCAATGAGCAGTTCTTC. Amino acids: CSAKRPTSNEQFF.

There are a few counts of this clonotype. V gene TRBV2 combines with J gene TRBJ2-2, with D possibly TRBD1 on 6 matching bases. Trimming left V 4 bases short and J 8 bases short, with 14 bases between. This CDR3 region has 14 residues. Germline V gene sequence: CDR1 SNHLY, CDR2 FYNNEI. CDR3 nucleotides: TGTGCCAGCAGTGGACGACTTGGGACAGGGGAGCTGTTTTTT. Translation gives CASSGRLGTGELFF. Full variable domain (rest looked up from reference TRBV2 and TRBJ2-2): EPEVTQTPSHQVTQMGQEVILRCVPISNHLYFYWYRQILGQKVEFLVSFYNNEISEKSEIFDDQFSVERPDGSNFTLKIRSTKLEDSAMYFCASSGRLGTGELFFGEGSRLTVL.

The table lists this clonotype with many counts. The chain carries TRBV12-3 or TRBV12-4 and TRBJ2-7; possible D gene TRBD2, 6 bases. The CDR3 is 12 residues long. V was cut by 3 bases and J by 3 bases, with 6 bases left in between. CDR3 bases: TGTGCCAGCAGTTTCGGGGGCTACGAGCAGTACTTC. Its protein is CASSFGGYEQYF.

This clonotype was seen repeatedly, ten times or more. This rearrangement joins TRBV20-1 to TRBJ2-1, with TRBD2 as a possible D gene (5 bases). This CDR3 is 13 amino acids long. V was shortened by 6 bases and J by 5 bases, with 14 bases between the two germline ends. CDR1 and CDR2 (germline): DFQATT, SNEGSKA (reference sequence). This chain's CDR3 is CSALGSPNNEQFF. The CDR3 DNA sequence: TGCAGTGCCCTAGGGAGTCCCAACAATGAGCAGTTCTTC.

This clonotype has a handful of counts. The rearrangement uses TRBV24-1 and TRBJ2-2; 9 positions agree with TRBD2. V lost 5 bases and J lost 3; bases outside the gene matches: 6. The CDR3 totals 16 residues. CDR1 and CDR2 from the germline V gene are KGHDR and SFDVKD. Written as DNA, the CDR3 is TGTGCCACCAGTGGAGCCAGCGGGAGGTACACCGGGGAGCTGTTTTTT. This sequence encodes CATSGASGRYTGELFF.